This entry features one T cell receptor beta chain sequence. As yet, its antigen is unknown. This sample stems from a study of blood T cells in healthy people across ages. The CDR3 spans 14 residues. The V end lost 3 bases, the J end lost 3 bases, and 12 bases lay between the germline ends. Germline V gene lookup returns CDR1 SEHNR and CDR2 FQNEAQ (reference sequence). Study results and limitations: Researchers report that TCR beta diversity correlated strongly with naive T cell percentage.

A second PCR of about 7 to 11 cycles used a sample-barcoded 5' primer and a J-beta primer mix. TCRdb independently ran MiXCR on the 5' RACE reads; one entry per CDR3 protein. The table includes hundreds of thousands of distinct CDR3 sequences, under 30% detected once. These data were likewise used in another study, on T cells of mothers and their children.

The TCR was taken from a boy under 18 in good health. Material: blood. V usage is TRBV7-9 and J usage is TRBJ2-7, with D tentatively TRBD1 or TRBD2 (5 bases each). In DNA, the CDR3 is TGTGCCAGCAGCTTTTCGGGGCAGAACTACGAGCAGTACTTC. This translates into CASSFSGQNYEQYF.